This T cell receptor beta chain was captured in a study of vaccination and CD4 T cells after COVID-19. The overall study: Convalescent participants consisted of six males and four females, two being Hispanic. Cells received overlapping spike peptides from SARS-CoV-2, HCoV-NL63, HCoV-OC43 and HCoV-229E as stimulation.

Germline-derived CDR1 and CDR2 are SGHDN and FVKESK. The CDR3 sequence is 13 residues long. Trimming shortened V by 4 bases and J by 8 bases, and 14 bases separated the two germline ends. In regard to this clonotype: Its antigen is still unknown.

Sample treatment: roughly ten-day PBMC culture with coronavirus spike peptide pools or control peptides (ViraFEST assay). Collection of the unexposed donor's CD4+ T cells took place before the COVID-19 pandemic (2011-2018). ViraFEST used peptide pools to expand antigen-specific T cells and subsequently sequenced their TCRs. The Oncomine TCR Beta short-read assay sequenced DNA from cultured CD4+ T cells. TCRdb called the PCR reads again in MiXCR, with one record for every CDR3 protein. Of 8,500 to 10,000 distinct CDR3 sequences listed, approximately 60% are singletons. The gene calls are TRBV14 and TRBJ1-2; D unresolved. The TCR comes from a human donor in good health. Sequencing was carried out using CD4+ T cells from blood, cultured in vitro. The CDR3 loop is CASSPTPTQGYTF. For the CDR3, the DNA is TGTGCCAGCAGCCCGACCCCGACGCAGGGCTACACCTTC.